These 8 T cell receptor beta chains came from one sample sequenced in a study of T cell repertoires in cytomegalovirus infection (dated by TCRdb to about 2019). In light of the paper, this sample's treatment or condition label describes: in vitro stimulation with specific CMV peptide epitopes to enrich CMV-specific T cells. For these receptors, no antigen is known. Sequenced using an Illumina HiSeq 1500. The raw public data were reprocessed by TCRdb itself: fastp quality trimming at Q25, MiXCR clonotype calling, in-frame beta chains only. Each CDR3 protein appears once, grouped with its most common genes and DNA. This sample holds hundreds of thousands of distinct CDR3 sequences; under 45% were observed only once. 35% to 50% of the sample is held by the ten biggest clonotypes. The input for sequencing was cultured PBMCs, taken from culture after CMV antigen stimulation. Receptors were obtained from a human donor in good health (CMV status not recorded). Some clones in this sample may be carry-over from other donors' samples.

The chain is built from TRBV12-3 or TRBV12-4 and TRBJ1-1, with D perhaps matching TRBD1 (6 bases). Deletions cut 7 bases from V and 4 bases from J, with 10 bases between. The CDR3 extends over 12 amino acids. The CDR3 coding sequence is TGTGCCAGCACCCAGGGGTTCACTGAAGCTTTCTTT. This codes for CASTQGFTEAFF.

The chain couples TRBV20-1 to TRBJ2-5; D unclear. Trimming pared 3 bases from V and 1 base from J, leaving 12 bases between. Germline CDR1 is DFQATT and CDR2 is SNEGSKA (reference sequence). The CDR3 has 14 residues. CDR3 nucleotide sequence: TGCAGTGCTAGGTCCCGAGACTTCCAAGAGACCCAGTACTTC. It specifies CSARSRDFQETQYF.

The V and J genes are TRBV4-1 and TRBJ2-1; D remains ambiguous. V was cut by 0 bases and J by 3 bases, with 9 bases left in between. The germline V gene has CDR1 MGHRA and CDR2 YSYEKL. The CDR3 consists of 15 residues. CDR3 nucleotides: TGCGCCAGCAGCCAAGATAAAGGTGGCTACAATGAGCAGTTCTTC. Protein sequence: CASSQDKGGYNEQFF.

The table lists this clonotype with a few counts. The DNA of the CDR3 is TGTGCCAGCAGCTTACCGACAGGGGGACGAGGCACAGATACGCAGTATTTT. It specifies CASSLPTGGRGTDTQYF. This rearrangement joins TRBV7-9 to TRBJ2-3; 9 bases map to TRBD1. This CDR3 is 17 amino acids long. The V gene end was trimmed by 2 bases and the J gene end by 1 base; junction bases not matched to a gene: 7. The germline V gene encodes CDR1 SEHNR and CDR2 FQNEAQ (reference sequence).

A remark on this clonotype: An end of the junction does not agree with germline; a read error may underlie this. The chain recombines TRBV7-9 with TRBJ2-2, with D unresolved. Germline V CDR1 and CDR2: SEHNR, FQNEAQ (reference sequence). The CDR3 has 12 residues. CDR3: CASWSRAGELFF. The DNA of the CDR3 is TGTGCCAGCTGGTCCCGGGCCGGTGAGCTGTTTTTT.

The chain couples TRBV27 to TRBJ1-6; 9 bases are shared with TRBD1. The CDR3 sequence is 18 residues long. CDR1 and CDR2 from the germline V gene are MNHEY and SMNVEV (reference sequence). Trimming removed 5 bases from V and 9 bases from J; junction bases left unmatched: 17. The CDR3 protein is CASSPITLQGARISPLHF. The CDR3 DNA reads TGTGCCAGCAGTCCGATAACTCTACAGGGGGCAAGAATTTCACCCCTCCACTTT.

This clonotype was counted between two and nine times. This chain joins TRBV7-2 and TRBJ2-3; 7 bases fit TRBD2. Germline V gene sequence: CDR1 SGHTA, CDR2 FQGNSA. V lost 1 base and J lost 5; bases outside the gene matches: 12. The CDR3 runs to 17 residues. The CDR3 here is CASSLGPSGRGGDTQYF. The CDR3 DNA sequence: TGTGCCAGCAGCTTAGGTCCTAGCGGAAGGGGAGGAGATACGCAGTATTTT.

This chain joins TRBV18 and TRBJ2-3; TRBD2 might be the D (6 bases). This CDR3 has 14 residues. V lost 2 bases to trimming and J lost 8 bases, with 14 bases between them. Looked up from germline, CDR1 is KGHSH and CDR2 is LQKENI. In DNA, the CDR3 is TGTGCCAGCTCACCATCGACTAGGAGGGCTACGCAGTATTTT. Translated, it gives CASSPSTRRATQYF.